A single sample is the source of the 10 T cell receptor beta chains below, sequenced in a study of cytomegalovirus exposure and HLA in healthy donors. With 60 Vbeta and 13 Jbeta primers, the PCR was carried out. Method: immunoSEQ multiplex PCR; TCRdb's copy keeps in-frame clones and lacks some. This repertoire shows some 100,000 clones, around three quarters found once; its top ten account for over 9.5%. The specimen sequenced was PBMCs. The receptors shown here come from a man aged 40-49 years in good health and CMV-seropositive.

This clone was counted a single time. V gene TRBV28 combines with J gene TRBJ2-1; 16 nucleotides align to TRBD2. This CDR3 is 17 amino acids long. CDR1 MDHEN and CDR2 SYDVKM come from the germline V gene. The V gene end was trimmed by 8 bases and the J gene end by 9 bases; junction bases not matched to a gene: 13. CDR3 sequence: CASFPGTSGGARGEQFF. The CDR3 DNA reads as TGTGCCAGCTTTCCCGGGACTAGCGGGGGGGCCAGAGGTGAGCAGTTCTTC.

The V gene is TRBV7-9, the J gene TRBJ2-2; D not certain. The CDR3 totals 14 residues. CDR1 and CDR2 (germline): SEHNR, FQNEAQ (reference sequence). The V gene lost 6 bases and the J gene lost 1 base, with 9 bases spanning the gap. CDR3 nucleotides: TGTGCCAGCAGGGTCGAGGTGAACACCGGGGAGCTGTTTTTT. This codes for CASRVEVNTGELFF. The full variable domain, rest sourced from reference TRBV7-9 and TRBJ2-2, is DTGVSQNPRHKITKRGQNVTFRCDPISEHNRLYWYRQTLGQGPEFLTYFQNEAQLEKSRLLSDRFSAERPKGSFSTLEIQRTEQGDSAMYLCASRVEVNTGELFFGEGSRLTVL.

V usage is TRBV7-3 and J usage is TRBJ2-3; D is perhaps TRBD2 (5 bases). The germline V gene encodes CDR1 SGHTA and CDR2 FQGTGA. This CDR3 comprises 13 residues. V was pared by 2 bases and J by 7 bases, with 10 bases between. CDR3 DNA: TGTGCCAGCAGCTTATCTAGCTCCAATACGCAGTATTTT. Its protein is CASSLSSSNTQYF. The full variable domain, completed using reference TRBV7-3 and TRBJ2-3, is GAGVSQTPSNKVTEKGKYVELRCDPISGHTALYWYRQSLGQGPEFLIYFQGTGAADDSGLPNDRFFAVRPEGSVSTLKIQRTERGDSAVYLCASSLSSSNTQYFGPGTRLTVL.

The chain joins TRBV4-3 to TRBJ2-3; the match to TRBD2 covers 10 bases. V gave up 1 base and J gave up 4 bases; unmatched junction bases: 11. Looked up from germline, CDR1 is LGHNA and CDR2 is YSLEER. This CDR3 spans 18 amino acids. DNA for the CDR3: TGCGCCAGCAGCCAAGGGCTAGCGGGGGAAGGAGGTGCAGATACGCAGTATTTT. Protein sequence: CASSQGLAGEGGADTQYF.

The chain uses TRBV4-3 and TRBJ2-1, with 15 bases lining up with TRBD2. Germline V gives CDR1 LGHNA, CDR2 YSLEER. The junction had 5 bases not matched to a gene; V was cut back by 3 bases and J by 8 bases. The CDR3 consists of 16 residues. CDR3: CASSHGLAGGLDEQFF. Here the CDR3 DNA reads TGCGCCAGCAGCCATGGACTAGCGGGGGGGCTCGATGAGCAGTTCTTC.

This clone appeared a single time. The chain couples TRBV18 to TRBJ2-7, with D possibly matching TRBD1 (6 bases). This CDR3 is built from 13 residues. Germline V gene data show CDR1 as KGHSH and CDR2 as LQKENI. The V end was cut by 5 bases, the J end by 0 bases, with 8 bases between. CDR3 in amino acids: CASSRGTSYEQYF. The CDR3, as DNA: TGTGCCAGCTCAAGGGGGACCTCCTACGAGCAGTACTTC.

The chain uses TRBV5-1 and TRBJ2-3, with 10 bases that match TRBD2. Trimming at V came to 1 base and at J to 1 base, leaving 6 bases not matched to a gene. The CDR3 is 17 amino acids. The germline gives CDR1 SGHRS, CDR2 YFSETQ. The CDR3: CASSLHERGGRTDTQYF. For the CDR3, the DNA is TGCGCCAGCAGCTTGCATGAGCGGGGGGGCCGCACAGATACGCAGTATTTT. Together with reference TRBV5-1 and TRBJ2-3, the CDR3 gives the full variable domain: KAGVTQTPRYLIKTRGQQVTLSCSPISGHRSVSWYQQTPGQGLQFLFEYFSETQRNKGNFPGRFSGRQFSNSRSEMNVSTLELGDSALYLCASSLHERGGRTDTQYFGPGTRLTVL.

There are a few counts of this clone. CDR3 sequence reads: CASSVAPRVDETQYF. The CDR3 DNA sequence: TGTGCCAGCAGCGTAGCTCCCAGGGTTGATGAGACCCAGTACTTC. The genes are TRBV9 and TRBJ2-5; possibly TRBD1 for D (5 bases). The V end was cut by 0 bases, the J end by 5 bases, with 14 bases between. This CDR3 has 15 amino acids. CDR1 is SGDLS and CDR2 is YYNGEE in the germline V gene.

The chain joins TRBV7-9 to TRBJ2-3; D may be TRBD1 (5 bases). This CDR3 contains 15 residues. The germline gives CDR1 SEHNR, CDR2 FQNEAQ (reference sequence). Between the trimmed V and J ends, which lost 2 bases and 0 bases, there was a span of 9 bases. The CDR3 DNA sequence: TGTGCCAGCAGCTTAAGGACACCGAGCACAGATACGCAGTATTTT. This encodes CASSLRTPSTDTQYF. The full variable domain, completed using reference TRBV7-9 and TRBJ2-3, is DTGVSQNPRHKITKRGQNVTFRCDPISEHNRLYWYRQTLGQGPEFLTYFQNEAQLEKSRLLSDRFSAERPKGSFSTLEIQRTEQGDSAMYLCASSLRTPSTDTQYFGPGTRLTVL.

J is TRBJ2-2 and V is TRBV11-2; D gene ambiguous. V lost 5 bases and J 0 bases, leaving 16 bases between the germline ends. The CDR3 sequence is 17 residues long. The germline CDR1 and CDR2 sequences are SGHAT and FQNNGV. The CDR3 nucleotides are TGTGCCAGCAGCCCCGGTGGGTGGGCCCCGAACACCGGGGAGCTGTTTTTT. Residues: CASSPGGWAPNTGELFF.